These 18 T cell receptor beta chains share one sample of origin, sequenced in a study of control samples from healthy donors and cancer patients. The method was immunoSEQ multiplex PCR; TCRdb's version includes in-frame clones alone and lacks a portion of them. The sample holds 170,000 or so clones, about 94% seen once. Material for sequencing was blood. Every receptor here comes from a woman in her forties in good health.

The chain carries TRBV9 and TRBJ1-3; TRBD1 might be the D (6 bases). Germline V gene data show CDR1 as SGDLS and CDR2 as YYNGEE. This CDR3 is 16 amino acids long. Trimming removed 3 bases from V and 0 bases from J, with 13 bases in between. CDR3 nucleotides: TGTGCCAGCAGCGAGACAGGCCTGAGCTCTGGAAACACCATATATTTT. This translates into CASSETGLSSGNTIYF.

V usage is TRBV18 and J usage is TRBJ1-1; no definite D call. V lost 3 bases to trimming and J lost 3 bases, with 11 bases between them. CDR3 length: 14 residues. Germline CDR1 KGHSH, CDR2 LQKENI. DNA of the CDR3: TGTGCCAGCTCACCCCAAGGCGCTTACACTGAAGCTTTCTTT. It encodes CASSPQGAYTEAFF.

This rearrangement joins TRBV6-5 to TRBJ1-6; no reliable D call. The CDR3 extends over 12 amino acids. CDR1 and CDR2 from the germline V gene are MNHEY and SVGAGI. V lost 5 bases to trimming and J lost 7 bases, with 6 bases between them. The CDR3 bases are TGTGCCAGCAGTATTCAGAATTCACCCCTCCACTTT. This encodes CASSIQNSPLHF.

The rearrangement uses TRBV6-1 and TRBJ1-5; D call uncertain. The germline V and J ends were trimmed by 0 bases and 1 base, with 13 bases remaining between them. Germline CDR1 MNHNS, CDR2 SASEGT. This CDR3 comprises 17 residues. The CDR3: CASSEALFGRSNQPQHF. The CDR3 DNA follows: TGTGCCAGCAGTGAAGCACTTTTTGGCAGGAGCAATCAGCCCCAGCATTTT.

The CDR3 DNA reads TGCAGCGGCCCTAACAGGGGGGGGTACGAGCAGTACTTC. Encoded protein: CSGPNRGGYEQYF. The chain combines TRBV29-1 with TRBJ2-7; TRBD1 is a possible D gene (8 bases). V lost 7 bases, J lost 4 bases, and 17 bases lay in between. The length of the CDR3 is 13 residues. From germline, CDR1 is SQVTM and CDR2 ANQGSEA.

This clone was counted a single time. The V and J genes are TRBV5-1 and TRBJ1-3; D is possibly TRBD1 (6 bases). Trimming removed 7 bases at V and 0 bases at J, with 11 bases between. The CDR3 covers 14 residues. In germline, CDR1 is SGHRS, CDR2 YFSETQ. In DNA, the CDR3 is TGCGCCAGCGCGGGGGGCTCCTCTGGAAACACCATATATTTT. It specifies CASAGGSSGNTIYF.

V is TRBV7-2 and J is TRBJ2-3; 7 bases agree with TRBD1. Per the germline V gene, CDR1 is SGHTA and CDR2 is FQGNSA. There are 17 residues in the CDR3. The trim removed 6 bases at V and 6 bases at J, leaving 18 bases unmatched. CDR3 region: CASRRGLGALLADTQYF. As DNA, the CDR3 is TGTGCCAGCAGGAGGGGGCTCGGGGCGCTTTTGGCTGATACGCAGTATTTT.

The chain carries TRBV14 and TRBJ1-6; D uncertain. Per the germline V gene, CDR1 is SGHDN and CDR2 is FVKESK. The CDR3 totals 17 residues. The V gene lost 4 bases and the J gene lost 0 bases, with 13 bases spanning the gap. The CDR3 nucleotides read TGTGCCAGCAGCCGCCGGTGGGGAGGCTCCTATAATTCACCCCTCCACTTT. The encoded protein is CASSRRWGGSYNSPLHF.

This clone was seen a single time. This chain connects TRBV28 to TRBJ1-3; 12 bases map to TRBD1. The CDR3 length is 18 residues. V lost 3 bases and J lost 2; bases outside the gene matches: 8. In germline, CDR1 is MDHEN, CDR2 SYDVKM. The CDR3 is CASSLIPGQGAAGNTIYF. The CDR3 DNA reads as TGTGCCAGCAGTTTGATCCCGGGACAGGGGGCGGCTGGAAACACCATATATTTT.

The V and J genes are TRBV12-3 or TRBV12-4 and TRBJ1-5, with unresolved D. V was clipped by 6 bases and J by 9 bases, with 12 bases between them. The CDR3 spans 12 residues. CDR3 sequence reads: CASSPNISPQHF. CDR3 sequence (DNA): TGTGCCAGCAGCCCTAATATTTCGCCCCAGCATTTT.

The table lists this clone with a count of one. The V gene is TRBV29-1, the J gene TRBJ1-2, with 11 bases fitting TRBD1. CDR1 and CDR2 from the germline V gene are SQVTM and ANQGSEA. The CDR3 runs to 13 residues. V trimming: 6 bases; J trimming: 2 bases; junction bases outside the gene matches: 2. CDR3 nucleotide sequence: TGCAGCGTCCGGGACAGGGGGAACTATGGCTACACCTTC. Translation gives CSVRDRGNYGYTF.

V and J are TRBV18 and TRBJ2-7; D uncertain. Germline loops: CDR1 KGHSH, CDR2 LQKENI. Trimming removed 2 bases from V and 3 bases from J, with 11 bases in between. The CDR3 runs 14 residues. The CDR3 reads CASSPVQRVYEQYF. Written as DNA, the CDR3 is TGTGCCAGCTCACCAGTACAGAGAGTCTACGAGCAGTACTTC.

This chain connects TRBV27 to TRBJ2-3; possible D gene TRBD1, 6 bases. Per the germline V gene, CDR1 is MNHEY and CDR2 is SMNVEV (reference sequence). Trimming cost V 6 bases and J 0 bases, with 7 bases left between them. There are 13 residues in the CDR3. The CDR3 sequence is CASSTGSTDTQYF. CDR3 coding DNA: TGTGCCAGCAGCACAGGGAGCACAGATACGCAGTATTTT.

The genes are TRBV27 and TRBJ1-1; 7 nucleotides line up with TRBD1. The V gene's germline CDR1 is MNHEY and CDR2 SMNVEV (reference sequence). V gave up 7 bases and J gave up 1 base; unmatched junction bases: 6. This CDR3 has 14 residues. CDR3 nucleotides: TGTGCCAGCATTACCCGGACAGGGAACACTGAAGCTTTCTTT. It translates to CASITRTGNTEAFF.

The table lists this clone with a few counts. The rearrangement links TRBV5-5 to TRBJ1-6, with no clear D. Looked up from germline, CDR1 is SGHKS and CDR2 is YYEKEE (reference sequence). V gave up 4 bases and J gave up 0 bases, with 11 bases separating them. This CDR3 region has 16 residues. The CDR3 spells CASSRVGSSYNSPLHF. The CDR3 coding sequence is TGTGCCAGCAGCCGCGTCGGGAGCTCCTATAATTCACCCCTCCACTTT.

The sample holds one count of this clone. The chain is built from TRBV4-1 and TRBJ1-5; D uncertain. The V end lost 2 bases, the J end lost 1 base, and 6 bases lay between the germline ends. The CDR3 consists of 14 residues. Germline CDR1 is MGHRA and CDR2 is YSYEKL. The CDR3 spells CASSQILSNQPQHF. The CDR3 DNA follows: TGCGCCAGCAGCCAAATTCTGAGCAATCAGCCCCAGCATTTT.

The chain uses TRBV7-9 and TRBJ2-5, with 13 positions matching TRBD2. CDR3 length equals 17 residues. V was clipped by 5 bases and J by 7 bases; unmatched bases: 13. Germline lookup yields CDR1 SEHNR and CDR2 FQNEAQ (reference sequence). The CDR3 region has the DNA TGTGCCAGCAGCCTAGTCACCGGGACTAGCGGGGCGGGGACCCAGTACTTC. Its translation is CASSLVTGTSGAGTQYF.

The CDR3 region is CAWGQPNQPQHF. In DNA, the CDR3 is TGTGCCTGGGGACAGCCCAATCAGCCCCAGCATTTT. The J gene is TRBJ1-5, the V gene TRBV30, with a tentative D call TRBD1 (6 bases). From germline, CDR1 is GTSNPN and CDR2 SVGIG (reference sequence). V was trimmed by 5 bases and J by 3 bases, leaving 8 bases between them. This CDR3 spans 12 amino acids.